These 14 T cell receptor beta chains were sequenced from one sample in a study of blood T cell repertoires in COVID-19. TCRdb's table, derived via immunoSEQ multiplex PCR, lists solely in-frame clones and lacks some. The table lists approximately 170,000 clones, around four fifths of them singletons. The material sequenced was peripheral blood. These receptors were collected from a man between 40 and 49 years old who had recovered from COVID-19.

V usage is TRBV7-9 and J usage is TRBJ2-7, with TRBD2 matching 12 bases. This CDR3 region has 17 residues. The V and J ends lost 0 bases and 3 bases, in that order; junction bases with no gene match: 6. CDR1 and CDR2 (germline): SEHNR, FQNEAQ (reference sequence). CDR3 region: CASSLAGRLAGDYEQYF. In DNA, the CDR3 is TGTGCCAGCAGCTTAGCGGGGCGACTAGCGGGAGACTACGAGCAGTACTTC.

This clone was counted once. The rearrangement links TRBV7-9 to TRBJ2-7; a possible D gene is TRBD2 (5 bases). This CDR3 contains 13 residues. Germline lookup yields CDR1 SEHNR and CDR2 FQNEAQ (reference sequence). V was shortened by 5 bases and J by 0 bases, with 8 bases between the two germline ends. DNA of the CDR3: TGTGCCAGCAGCCCCCGGGGCTCCTACGAGCAGTACTTC. It codes for CASSPRGSYEQYF.

The CDR3 DNA reads TGTGCCAGCAGATTCGAGGGGGCGCGGGGCTACGAGCAGTACTTC. Its translation: CASRFEGARGYEQYF. The genes are TRBV3-1 (or the pseudogene TRBV3-2) and TRBJ2-7, with D maybe TRBD1 (7 bases). Germline assignment: CDR1 LGHDT and CDR2 YNNKEL (reference sequence). This CDR3 is 15 amino acids long. Trimming left V 6 bases short and J 3 bases short, with 18 bases between.

This clone was observed a single time. The J gene is TRBJ2-3, the V gene TRBV13; 11 bases are shared with TRBD2. Trimming cost V 6 bases and J 0 bases; bases outside gene matches: 11. CDR3 length: 18 residues. Germline V gene data show CDR1 as PRHDT and CDR2 as FYEKMQ (reference sequence). The DNA for the CDR3 is TGTGCCAGCAGTAGGGCTAGCGGGAGGCTCTCTAGCACAGATACGCAGTATTTT. Encoded protein: CASSRASGRLSSTDTQYF.

The gene calls are TRBV7-8 and TRBJ2-7; D is possibly TRBD2 (6 bases). The CDR3 contains 14 residues. Between the trimmed V and J ends, which lost 5 bases and 4 bases, there was a span of 15 bases. Germline CDR1 SGHVS, CDR2 FQNEAQ. This chain's CDR3 is CASSTRRDLYEQYF. Written as DNA, the CDR3 is TGTGCCAGCAGCACCAGGCGGGATCTATACGAGCAGTACTTC.

This clone appeared a single time. The chain uses TRBV2 and TRBJ2-3; 7 nucleotides align to TRBD2. The CDR3 extends over 13 amino acids. The germline V gene encodes CDR1 SNHLY and CDR2 FYNNEI. With V trimmed by 5 bases and J by 4 bases, 3 bases remained unmatched. In DNA, the CDR3 is TGTGCCAGCAGTCTTCTAGCGGCAGATACGCAGTATTTT. This sequence encodes CASSLLAADTQYF. Based on the CDR3 plus reference TRBV2 and TRBJ2-3, the full variable domain is EPEVTQTPSHQVTQMGQEVILRCVPISNHLYFYWYRQILGQKVEFLVSFYNNEISEKSEIFDDQFSVERPDGSNFTLKIRSTKLEDSAMYFCASSLLAADTQYFGPGTRLTVL.

The gene calls are TRBV6-4 and TRBJ2-2; TRBD2 aligns across 7 bases. CDR1 and CDR2 (germline): MRHNA, SNTAGT. The CDR3 is 16 amino acids. Trimming removed 6 bases from V and 4 bases from J; junction bases left unmatched: 11. The CDR3 reads CASSVGAGSGTGELFF. CDR3 nucleotides: TGTGCCAGCAGCGTCGGAGCGGGGTCGGGCACCGGGGAGCTGTTTTTT.

CDR3 sequence reads: CASSQGQAYEQYF. The CDR3 DNA follows: TGCGCCAGCAGCCAGGGACAGGCCTACGAGCAGTACTTC. This chain connects TRBV4-3 to TRBJ2-7; 8 bases line up with TRBD1. This CDR3 comprises 13 residues. V was pared by 3 bases and J by 2 bases, with 0 bases of the junction left unmatched. CDR1 is LGHNA, CDR2 YSLEER, per germline.

Notes on this clone: An end of the junction differs from the germline gene, which may be a read error. This chain joins TRBV6-1 and TRBJ2-7, with D tentatively TRBD1 (5 bases). Germline CDR1 and CDR2: MNHNS and SASEGT. This CDR3 region has 14 residues. The CDR3 DNA is TGTGCCAGCAGTGAAATATTGGGCAGGGCTCTGGAGTTCTTC. Translation: CASSEILGRALEFF.

The gene calls are TRBV5-1 and TRBJ2-7; 7 bases agree with TRBD1. The CDR3 loop spans 13 amino acids. CDR1 is SGHRS, CDR2 YFSETQ, per germline. V lost 1 base and J lost 2; bases outside the gene matches: 0. DNA for the CDR3: TGCGCCAGCAGCTTGCAGGGGGCCTACGAGCAGTACTTC. Its protein product is CASSLQGAYEQYF.

J is TRBJ2-7 and V is TRBV5-4; maybe TRBD1 (6 bases). CDR1 is SGHNT, CDR2 YYREEE, per germline (reference sequence). This CDR3 region has 14 residues. The V gene lost 4 bases and the J gene lost 2 bases, with 13 bases spanning the gap. CDR3 sequence reads: CASSPYREAYEQYF. The CDR3 DNA follows: TGTGCCAGCAGCCCGTACAGGGAAGCCTACGAGCAGTACTTC.

The genes are TRBV3-1 (or the pseudogene TRBV3-2) and TRBJ2-1; the match to TRBD1 covers 8 bases. The CDR3 extends over 14 amino acids. Unmatched junction bases numbered 6, after V lost 6 bases and J lost 5 bases. Germline V lookup: CDR1 LGHDT, CDR2 YNNKEL (reference sequence). DNA of the CDR3: TGTGCCAGCAGTCGGACAGGGTCAAACAATGAGCAGTTCTTC. This gives the protein CASSRTGSNNEQFF.

Remarks on this clone: Possible read error: a much larger clone is one base away. The genes are TRBV6-2 or TRBV6-3 and TRBJ2-7; 10 bases are shared with TRBD1. The J segment lost 3 bases and the V segment lost 1 base, leaving 0 bases of the junction unmatched. The CDR3 is 14 amino acids. Germline values: CDR1 MNHEY, CDR2 SVGEGT. CDR3 residues: CASSYWTGGYEQYF. As DNA, the CDR3 is TGTGCCAGCAGTTACTGGACAGGGGGCTACGAGCAGTACTTC.

V gene TRBV18 combines with J gene TRBJ1-2, with no clear D. Trimming took off 2 bases at V and 2 bases at J, with 18 bases between the two ends. The CDR3 has 17 amino acids. In germline, CDR1 is KGHSH, CDR2 LQKENI. The CDR3 bases are TGTGCCAGCTCACCAGGGCGCCAGTCGGATGAGAACTATGGCTACACCTTC. It translates to CASSPGRQSDENYGYTF. The full variable domain, with the rest looked up from reference TRBV18 and TRBJ1-2, is NAGVMQNPRHLVRRRGQEARLRCSPMKGHSHVYWYRQLPEEGLKFMVYLQKENIIDESGMPKERFSAEFPKEGPSILRIQQVVRGDSAAYFCASSPGRQSDENYGYTFGSGTRLTVV.